This T cell receptor (beta chain) was recovered during a study of neoadjuvant nivolumab and ipilimumab in lung cancer. Study-wide findings and caveats: Only two of four nivolumab-treated tumors gained richness and clonality by surgery.

Remarks on this clone: Its specificity is unknown.

Clones were sequenced by immunoSEQ multiplex PCR, and TCRdb holds only the in-frame ones, with some missing. Of roughly 20,000 clones listed, roughly 85% are singletons. This CDR3 comprises 13 residues. V was shortened by 2 bases and J by 1 base, with 6 bases between the two germline ends. CDR1 and CDR2 (germline): SGHNT, YYREEE (reference sequence). The TCR was taken from an adult with non-small cell lung cancer. The sample was peripheral blood, taken before neoadjuvant nivolumab, alone or with ipilimumab. The J gene is TRBJ1-1, the V gene TRBV5-4, with D unclear. CDR3 protein: CASSLRQNTEAFF. The CDR3 bases are TGTGCCAGCAGCTTACGGCAGAACACTGAAGCTTTCTTT.